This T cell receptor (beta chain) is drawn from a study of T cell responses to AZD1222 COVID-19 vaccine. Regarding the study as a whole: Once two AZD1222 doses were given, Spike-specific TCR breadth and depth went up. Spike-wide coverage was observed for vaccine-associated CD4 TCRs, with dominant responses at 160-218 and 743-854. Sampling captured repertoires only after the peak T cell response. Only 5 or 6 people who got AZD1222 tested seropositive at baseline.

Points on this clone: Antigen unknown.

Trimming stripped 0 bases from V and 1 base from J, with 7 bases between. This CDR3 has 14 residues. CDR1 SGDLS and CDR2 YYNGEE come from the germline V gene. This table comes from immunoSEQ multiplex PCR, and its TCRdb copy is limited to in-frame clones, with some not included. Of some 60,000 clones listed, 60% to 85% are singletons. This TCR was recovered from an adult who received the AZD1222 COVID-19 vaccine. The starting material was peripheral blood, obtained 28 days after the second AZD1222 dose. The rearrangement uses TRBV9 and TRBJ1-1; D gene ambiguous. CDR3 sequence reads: CASSVGVTNTEAFF. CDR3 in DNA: TGTGCCAGCAGCGTAGGGGTTACGAACACTGAAGCTTTCTTT.